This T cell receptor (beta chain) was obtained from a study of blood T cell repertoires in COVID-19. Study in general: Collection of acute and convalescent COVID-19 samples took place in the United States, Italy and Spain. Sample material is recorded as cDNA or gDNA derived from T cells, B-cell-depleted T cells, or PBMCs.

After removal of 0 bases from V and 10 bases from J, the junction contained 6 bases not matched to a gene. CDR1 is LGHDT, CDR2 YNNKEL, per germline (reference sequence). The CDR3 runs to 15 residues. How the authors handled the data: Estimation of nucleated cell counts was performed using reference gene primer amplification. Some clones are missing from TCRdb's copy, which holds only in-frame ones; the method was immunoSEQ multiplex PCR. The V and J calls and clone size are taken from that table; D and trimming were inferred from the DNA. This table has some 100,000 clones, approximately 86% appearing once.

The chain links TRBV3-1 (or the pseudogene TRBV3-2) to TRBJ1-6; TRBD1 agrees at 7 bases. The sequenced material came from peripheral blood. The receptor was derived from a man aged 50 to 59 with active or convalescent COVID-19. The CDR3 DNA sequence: TGTGCCAGCAGCCAAGAGACAGGGAGTGGGTCACCCCTCCACTTT. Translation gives CASSQETGSGSPLHF.